This TCR beta chain was sequenced during a study of Graves' ophthalmopathy and Graves' hyperthyroidism. Trimming took off 1 base at V and 2 bases at J, with 11 bases between the two ends. This CDR3 has 15 residues. CDR1 is MGHRA and CDR2 is YSYEKL in the germline V gene. The sequenced template was RNA, covering the TCR beta CDR3 region. Following a first-round RT-PCR that used HTBI primers, a second-round multiplex PCR was carried out. TCRdb itself ran the multiplex PCR reads through MiXCR, one entry per CDR3 protein. The data hold 600,000 to 650,000 distinct CDR3 sequences, with approximately 22% observed a single time. At least ten counts were recorded for this clonotype.

The sequence was obtained from a woman aged 18-29 years with stable Graves' hyperthyroidism. Some clones in this sample may be carry-over from other donors' samples. J is TRBJ1-1 and V is TRBV4-1, with D possibly being TRBD1 (5 bases). Sequencing was performed on peripheral blood. The CDR3 sequence: CASSQVSGINTEAFF. DNA for the CDR3: TGCGCCAGCAGCCAAGTATCAGGGATTAACACTGAAGCTTTCTTT.